This T cell receptor beta chain was documented in a study of vaccination and CD4 T cells after COVID-19. About the research overall: Two mRNA vaccine doses were given, either BNT162b2 or mRNA-1273. Samples were taken after vaccination, a median of around 78 days after dose two, with a range of 14 to 241.

Regarding treatment: roughly 11-day PBMC culture with coronavirus spike peptide pools or control peptides (ViraFEST assay). Both day 3 and day 7 involved replacing half of the medium with fresh IL-2 medium. Cultured CD4+ T cell DNA underwent sequencing with the Oncomine TCR Beta short-read assay. Cultures of CD4+ T cells served as the source for extracting genomic DNA. TCRdb recomputed calls from the PCR reads with MiXCR, one row per CDR3 protein. The sample carries roughly 4,700 distinct CDR3 sequences, more than 65% recorded once. For this clonotype: The antigen is undetermined.

This CDR3 has 13 amino acids. The V end lost 7 bases, the J end lost 8 bases, and 17 bases lay between the germline ends. Germline loops: CDR1 MDHEN, CDR2 SYDVKM. The origin of this receptor is a human donor who had recovered from COVID-19. The chain has TRBV28 and TRBJ1-2; the D gene is possibly TRBD1 (5 bases). Sequencing used CD4+ T cells from blood, cultured in vitro. This chain's CDR3 is CASITWGRRGYTF. DNA for the CDR3: TGTGCCAGCATCACTTGGGGGAGAAGGGGCTACACCTTC.